This is a list of T cell receptor beta chains from one sample in a study of T cells in Graves' hyperthyroidism and ophthalmopathy. TCRdb re-derived calls from the multiplex PCR reads in MiXCR, one entry per CDR3 protein. This sample has more than 300,000 distinct CDR3 sequences, with more than 11% found just once. The sample taken for sequencing was blood. The origin of the receptors is a woman in her thirties with Graves' hyperthyroidism. The CDR3 runs from the conserved cysteine through the conserved F or W. A D gene is named only where the DNA matches it firmly. Rows give clone size only sometimes, using once, few, many, or a class for an expanded clone.

v_gene: TRBV29-1
d_gene: -
j_gene: TRBJ2-7
abundance: many
CDR3aa: CSVGKESYEQYF
CDR3nt: TGCAGCGTAGGGAAAGAATCCTACGAGCAGTACTTC

v_gene: TRBV28
d_gene: -
j_gene: TRBJ2-1
abundance: -
CDR3aa: CASSFPANEQFF
CDR3nt: TGTGCCAGCAGTTTCCCCGCCAATGAGCAGTTCTTC

v_gene: TRBV29-1
d_gene: -
j_gene: TRBJ1-2
abundance: many
CDR3aa: CSVGQTSYTF
CDR3nt: TGCAGCGTGGGACAAACGAGCTACACCTTC

v_gene: TRBV7-9
d_gene: -
j_gene: TRBJ1-1
abundance: -
CDR3aa: CASSRTMNTEAFF
CDR3nt: TGTGCCAGCAGCCGAACAATGAACACTGAAGCTTTCTTT

v_gene: TRBV2
d_gene: -
j_gene: TRBJ2-5
abundance: few
CDR3aa: CASSEAQRTPRLQETQYF
CDR3nt: TGTGCCAGCAGTGAAGCGCAGAGGACACCCAGACTCCAAGAGACCCAGTACTTC

v_gene: TRBV5-1
d_gene: -
j_gene: TRBJ2-5
abundance: -
CDR3aa: CASSLDGTLQETQYF
CDR3nt: TGCGCCAGCAGCTTGGACGGGACACTCCAAGAGACCCAGTACTTC

v_gene: TRBV29-1
d_gene: -
j_gene: TRBJ1-2
abundance: -
CDR3aa: CSVEDGGPYTF
CDR3nt: TGCAGCGTTGAAGATGGGGGGCCCTACACCTTC

v_gene: TRBV7-9
d_gene: TRBD1
j_gene: TRBJ2-1
abundance: many
CDR3aa: CASSSTGGIRNEQFF
CDR3nt: TGTGCCAGCAGCTCAACAGGGGGCATTAGGAATGAGCAGTTCTTC

v_gene: TRBV6-2/TRBV6-3
d_gene: TRBD1
j_gene: TRBJ1-6
abundance: few
CDR3aa: CASSRDSNNSPLHF
CDR3nt: TGTGCCAGCAGCCGGGACAGCAACAATTCACCCCTCCACTTT

v_gene: TRBV19
d_gene: -
j_gene: TRBJ1-5
abundance: few
CDR3aa: CASSKQQTSHNQPQHF
CDR3nt: TGTGCCAGTAGTAAACAACAGACTTCCCACAATCAGCCCCAGCATTTT

v_gene: TRBV7-9
d_gene: -
j_gene: TRBJ1-2
abundance: few
CDR3aa: CASIRGGYGYTF
CDR3nt: TGTGCCAGCATCAGGGGCGGCTATGGCTACACCTTC

v_gene: TRBV6-4
d_gene: -
j_gene: TRBJ1-1
abundance: many
CDR3aa: CASSDSRHSEAFF
CDR3nt: TGTGCCAGCAGTGACTCCCGACATTCTGAAGCTTTCTTT

v_gene: TRBV10-3
d_gene: -
j_gene: TRBJ2-7
abundance: many
CDR3aa: CAISDTQRYEQYF
CDR3nt: TGTGCCATCAGTGACACACAGCGTTACGAGCAGTACTTC

v_gene: TRBV10-2
d_gene: -
j_gene: TRBJ2-1
abundance: few
CDR3aa: CASNHYGKSSYNEQFF
CDR3nt: TGCGCCAGCAACCACTACGGGAAAAGCTCCTACAATGAGCAGTTCTTC

v_gene: TRBV11-3
d_gene: TRBD2
j_gene: TRBJ2-1
abundance: many
CDR3aa: CASSPSTSQNYNEQFF
CDR3nt: TGTGCCAGCAGCCCGTCGACTAGCCAGAATTACAATGAGCAGTTCTTC

v_gene: TRBV14
d_gene: -
j_gene: TRBJ2-5
abundance: -
CDR3aa: CASSQASGLLETQYF
CDR3nt: TGTGCCAGCAGCCAAGCTTCGGGACTCTTGGAGACCCAGTACTTC

v_gene: TRBV7-2
d_gene: TRBD2
j_gene: TRBJ2-7
abundance: many
CDR3aa: CASSLVSGGYEQYF
CDR3nt: TGTGCCAGCAGCTTAGTAAGCGGGGGCTACGAGCAGTACTTC

v_gene: TRBV19
d_gene: TRBD2
j_gene: TRBJ2-2
abundance: -
CDR3aa: CASRKREITGELFF
CDR3nt: TGTGCCAGTAGGAAGCGGGAGATAACCGGGGAGCTGTTTTTT

v_gene: TRBV6-2/TRBV6-3
d_gene: -
j_gene: TRBJ2-2
abundance: many
CDR3aa: CASSYLADSLNTGELFF
CDR3nt: TGTGCCAGCAGTTATTTGGCGGATAGCCTTAACACCGGGGAGCTGTTTTTT

v_gene: TRBV7-8
d_gene: TRBD1
j_gene: TRBJ2-5
abundance: -
CDR3aa: CASRRQGLGRETQYF
CDR3nt: TGTGCCAGCAGACGACAGGGATTGGGTAGAGAGACCCAGTACTTC

v_gene: TRBV20-1
d_gene: -
j_gene: TRBJ2-7
abundance: many
CDR3aa: CSARQGSYEQYF
CDR3nt: TGCAGTGCTAGACAAGGGTCCTACGAGCAGTACTTC

v_gene: TRBV4-2
d_gene: -
j_gene: TRBJ1-1
abundance: few
CDR3aa: CASSPGFVAFF
CDR3nt: TGTGCCAGCAGCCCAGGGTTTGTGGCTTTCTTT

v_gene: TRBV7-8
d_gene: -
j_gene: TRBJ2-7
abundance: many
CDR3aa: CASSLDGTYEQYF
CDR3nt: TGTGCCAGCAGCTTAGACGGAACCTACGAGCAGTACTTC

v_gene: TRBV5-1
d_gene: TRBD1
j_gene: TRBJ2-3
abundance: -
CDR3aa: CASSFFTGDSTDTQYF
CDR3nt: TGCGCCAGCAGCTTTTTCACAGGGGACAGCACAGATACGCAGTATTTT

v_gene: TRBV29-1
d_gene: -
j_gene: TRBJ1-2
abundance: many
CDR3aa: CSAQGGDGYTF
CDR3nt: TGCAGCGCTCAGGGTGGAGATGGCTACACCTTC

v_gene: TRBV18
d_gene: -
j_gene: TRBJ2-1
abundance: -
CDR3aa: CASSPPGSYNEQFF
CDR3nt: TGTGCCAGCTCACCTCCGGGTTCCTACAATGAGCAGTTCTTC

v_gene: TRBV29-1
d_gene: TRBD2
j_gene: TRBJ2-4
abundance: many
CDR3aa: CSVEDPKRELNIQYF
CDR3nt: TGCAGCGTTGAAGATCCTAAGCGGGAGTTGAACATTCAGTACTTC

v_gene: TRBV5-6
d_gene: -
j_gene: TRBJ2-3
abundance: many
CDR3aa: CASSSGLVSQYF
CDR3nt: TGTGCCAGCAGTTCCGGCCTTGTGAGTCAGTATTTT

v_gene: TRBV6-1
d_gene: -
j_gene: TRBJ2-1
abundance: many
CDR3aa: CASRGDRDNYNEQFF
CDR3nt: TGTGCCAGCAGGGGCGACCGGGACAACTACAATGAGCAGTTCTTC

v_gene: TRBV20-1
d_gene: -
j_gene: TRBJ2-3
abundance: many
CDR3aa: CSARTASTDTQYF
CDR3nt: TGCAGTGCTAGAACGGCAAGCACAGATACGCAGTATTTT

v_gene: TRBV19
d_gene: -
j_gene: TRBJ1-2
abundance: few
CDR3aa: CASSVGAGGYTF
CDR3nt: TGTGCCAGTAGTGTGGGGGCAGGCGGCTACACCTTC

v_gene: TRBV28
d_gene: -
j_gene: TRBJ2-7
abundance: many
CDR3aa: CASSLLVGIHEQYF
CDR3nt: TGTGCCAGCAGTTTATTAGTAGGGATCCACGAGCAGTACTTC

v_gene: TRBV18
d_gene: TRBD1
j_gene: TRBJ2-7
abundance: many
CDR3aa: CASSSTGQAEQYF
CDR3nt: TGTGCCAGCTCATCGACAGGACAGGCCGAGCAGTACTTC

v_gene: TRBV12-3/TRBV12-4
d_gene: -
j_gene: TRBJ1-1
abundance: many
CDR3aa: CASGTLENTEAFF
CDR3nt: TGTGCCAGCGGTACGTTGGAGAACACTGAAGCTTTCTTT

v_gene: TRBV4-3
d_gene: -
j_gene: TRBJ2-7
abundance: few
CDR3aa: CASSQDVAALYEQYF
CDR3nt: TGCGCCAGCAGCCAAGATGTGGCAGCCCTCTACGAGCAGTACTTC

v_gene: TRBV9
d_gene: -
j_gene: TRBJ2-7
abundance: few
CDR3aa: CASSEGLTDYEQYF
CDR3nt: TGTGCCAGCAGCGAGGGACTCACAGACTACGAGCAGTACTTC

v_gene: TRBV19
d_gene: -
j_gene: TRBJ1-5
abundance: -
CDR3aa: CASSIIGDSNQPQHF
CDR3nt: TGTGCCAGTAGTATCATCGGGGATAGCAATCAGCCCCAGCATTTT

v_gene: TRBV28
d_gene: -
j_gene: TRBJ2-7
abundance: many
CDR3aa: CASTPRGGGPYEQYF
CDR3nt: TGTGCCAGCACCCCAAGGGGCGGAGGCCCCTACGAGCAGTACTTC

v_gene: TRBV15
d_gene: TRBD2
j_gene: TRBJ2-7
abundance: few
CDR3aa: CATSREGTSIVYEQYF
CDR3nt: TGTGCCACCAGCAGAGAAGGGACTAGCATCGTCTACGAGCAGTACTTC

v_gene: TRBV20-1
d_gene: TRBD1
j_gene: TRBJ2-7
abundance: few
CDR3aa: CSVRKFGTGNREQYF
CDR3nt: TGCAGTGTTAGAAAGTTCGGGACAGGGAATCGCGAGCAGTACTTC

v_gene: TRBV10-2
d_gene: TRBD2
j_gene: TRBJ2-7
abundance: many
CDR3aa: CASRRTSESYEQYF
CDR3nt: TGCGCCAGCAGGCGGACTAGCGAGTCCTACGAGCAGTACTTC